Following are 3 T cell receptor beta chains from one sample sequenced in a study of identical twins listed by TCRdb under 2016. The method was 5' RACE. Sequenced using an Illumina HiSeq 2000. TCRdb trimmed public reads at Q25 via fastp, called clones via MiXCR and kept in-frame beta chains. Identical CDR3 protein sequences are pooled into one entry, listed with their most common genes and DNA. Here the sample has 500,000 to 700,000 distinct CDR3 sequences; roughly 6.6% occur a single time. Of the sample, approximately 1.5% falls within the top ten clones. A further study also used this sample, focusing on yellow fever vaccine responses in identical twins.

The sequenced sample consisted of PBMCs. The source of these receptors is a woman younger than 35 in good health.

This chain uses TRBV10-3 with TRBJ2-7, with TRBD2 as a possible D gene (5 bases). CDR1 is ENHRY and CDR2 is SYGVKD in the germline V gene. The V end was cut by 2 bases, the J end by 6 bases, with 11 bases between. The CDR3 contains 13 residues. The CDR3 is CAISEGIATEQYF. The CDR3 region has the DNA TGTGCCATCAGTGAGGGTATAGCGACCGAGCAGTACTTC.

The genes are TRBV5-1 and TRBJ2-7; maybe TRBD2 (6 bases). Germline values: CDR1 SGHRS, CDR2 YFSETQ. V lost 2 bases, J lost 5 bases, and 14 bases lay in between. The CDR3 extends over 14 amino acids. CDR3 region: CASSLYRGSDEQYF. The CDR3 nucleotides are TGCGCCAGCAGCTTATACCGGGGGTCTGACGAGCAGTACTTC.

This chain uses TRBV10-3 with TRBJ2-4, with D tentatively TRBD1 (5 bases). V shed 10 bases and J shed 0 bases, with 10 bases lying between them. The CDR3 is 13 amino acids. Germline CDR1 ENHRY, CDR2 SYGVKD. For the CDR3, the DNA is TGTGCCACCCGACAGCTAGCCAAAAACATTCAGTACTTC. It specifies CATRQLAKNIQYF.